This T cell receptor beta chain was profiled in a study of blood T cells in healthy people across ages. Study conclusions and caveats: Both higher diversity and more naive CD4+ cells marked long-lived donors when set against aged donors. Estimates of total diversity, which came from one million sequenced T cells, were considered to be underestimates.

Extractions gave at least 5.5 micrograms of total RNA per sample. CDR1 is MDHEN, CDR2 SYDVKM, per germline. The CDR3 has 15 residues. V trimming: 3 bases; J trimming: 11 bases; junction bases outside the gene matches: 11. A sample-barcoded 5' primer and a J-beta primer mix were used in a second PCR of roughly 7 to 11 cycles. Each CDR3 protein is one row after TCRdb ran MiXCR on the 5' RACE reads. The table includes hundreds of thousands of distinct CDR3 sequences, 24% detected once. Worth noting for this clonotype: Its antigen remains unknown.

This sample was shared with a second study, whose subject was T cells of mothers and their children.

The chain couples TRBV28 to TRBJ2-5, with 11 bases matching TRBD2. The sequence derives from a boy between 10 and 17 years old in good health. The sample comprised blood. The CDR3 DNA follows: TGTGCCAGCAGTTTGTTTCTAGCGGGGGGCGCGGAGCAGTACTTC. Amino acids: CASSLFLAGGAEQYF. Full variable domain (remainder filled in from reference TRBV28 and TRBJ2-5): DVKVTQSSRYLVKRTGEKVFLECVQDMDHENMFWYRQDPGLGLRLIYFSYDVKMKEKGDIPEGYSVSREKKERFSLILESASTNQTSMYLCASSLFLAGGAEQYFGPGTRLLVL.